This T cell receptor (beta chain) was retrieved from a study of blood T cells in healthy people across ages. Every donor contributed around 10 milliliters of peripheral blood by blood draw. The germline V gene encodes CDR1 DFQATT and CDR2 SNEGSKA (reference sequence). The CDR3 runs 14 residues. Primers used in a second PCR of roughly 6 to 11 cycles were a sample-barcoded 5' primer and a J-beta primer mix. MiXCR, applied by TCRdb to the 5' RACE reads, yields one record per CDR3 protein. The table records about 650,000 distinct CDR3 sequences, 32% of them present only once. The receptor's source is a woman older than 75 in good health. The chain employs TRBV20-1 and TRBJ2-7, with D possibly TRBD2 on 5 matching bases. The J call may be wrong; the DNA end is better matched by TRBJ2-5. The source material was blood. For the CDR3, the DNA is TGCAGTGCTAGATATCTAGGGCGAGGGGAGACCCAGTACTTC. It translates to CSARYLGRGETQYF.